This TCR beta chain was found in a study of cytomegalovirus exposure and HLA in healthy donors. Regarding the study as a whole: According to the study, 150 to 200 TCR beta chains were cytomegalovirus-associated. First-cohort TCR clusters tended to co-occur in the roughly 130 validation repertoires, a later analysis found.

Clones were sequenced by immunoSEQ multiplex PCR, and TCRdb holds only the in-frame ones, with some missing. The sample holds 100,000 to 150,000 clones; approximately 86% are singletons and the top ten take 4.4%. Trimming cost V 6 bases and J 5 bases; bases outside gene matches: 5. CDR3 length: 15 residues. The germline V gene encodes CDR1 SNHLY and CDR2 FYNNEI. Concerning this clone: The antigen remains undetermined.

Sample: PBMCs. This receptor was taken from a man younger than 30 in good health and CMV-seropositive. The chain has TRBV2 and TRBJ2-1, with 12 bases that match TRBD2. Here the CDR3 reads CASSFLAGGNNEQFF. In DNA form, the CDR3 reads TGTGCCAGCAGCTTTCTAGCGGGGGGGAACAATGAGCAGTTCTTC.